These 25 T cell receptor beta chains were all obtained from the same sample, sequenced in a study of T cell responses to AZD1222 COVID-19 vaccine. Repertoires were generated with immunoSEQ multiplex PCR, while TCRdb's copy carries only in-frame clones and drops some. The profile shows over 140,000 clones, approximately 92% of them singletons. The sample here was peripheral blood, taken 28 days after the second AZD1222 dose. Receptor source: an adult who received the AZD1222 COVID-19 vaccine.

CDR3 residues: CASSLSGVPNEKLFF. The CDR3 bases are TGCGCCAGCAGCTTATCAGGGGTACCTAATGAAAAACTGTTTTTT. The rearrangement uses TRBV5-1 and TRBJ1-4; possible D gene TRBD1, 6 bases. Trimming took 2 bases from V and 3 from J, leaving 11 bases between them. The CDR3 consists of 15 residues. Germline-derived CDR1 and CDR2 are SGHRS and YFSETQ.

A few counts support this clone. The chain carries TRBV28 and TRBJ1-6, with 9 bases matching TRBD1. Germline CDR1 and CDR2: MDHEN and SYDVKM. Trimming removed 5 bases from V and 11 bases from J; junction bases left unmatched: 7. The CDR3 is 14 residues long. CDR3 in DNA: TGTGCCAGCAGTCGACGGGACAGGGTGACACCCCTCCACTTT. Its translation: CASSRRDRVTPLHF.

The gene calls are TRBV28 and TRBJ1-5; D not resolved. CDR1 and CDR2 from the germline V gene are MDHEN and SYDVKM. This CDR3 region has 12 residues. Trimming cost V 3 bases and J 7 bases, with 7 bases left between them. The CDR3 coding sequence is TGTGCCAGCAGTTTGGCGGAACAGCCCCAGCATTTT. It translates to CASSLAEQPQHF.

CDR3 nucleotides: TGCGCCAGCAGCTTGGGGACAGACACCAATCAGCCCCAGCATTTT. As protein: CASSLGTDTNQPQHF. J is TRBJ1-5 and V is TRBV5-1, with TRBD1 as a possible D gene (6 bases). Trimming left V 0 bases short and J 3 bases short, with 10 bases between. Germline V gene lookup returns CDR1 SGHRS and CDR2 YFSETQ. The CDR3 contains 15 residues. The full variable domain, in which reference TRBV5-1 and TRBJ1-5 provide the parts outside the CDR3, is KAGVTQTPRYLIKTRGQQVTLSCSPISGHRSVSWYQQTPGQGLQFLFEYFSETQRNKGNFPGRFSGRQFSNSRSEMNVSTLELGDSALYLCASSLGTDTNQPQHFGDGTRLSIL.

This chain connects TRBV11-2 to TRBJ2-2; TRBD2 is a possible D gene (6 bases). The CDR3 contains 14 residues. Trimming left V 1 base short and J 5 bases short, with 8 bases between. Germline CDR1 SGHAT, CDR2 FQNNGV. The CDR3 reads CASSLVRGTGELFF. In DNA form, the CDR3 reads TGTGCCAGCAGCTTAGTACGGGGGACCGGGGAGCTGTTTTTT.

This clone was recorded only once. The chain employs TRBV19 and TRBJ2-1; 8 nucleotides line up with TRBD2. The CDR3 runs 16 residues. Germline trimming cut 5 bases from V and 8 bases from J; bases unmatched to any gene: 14. Germline V gene data show CDR1 as LNHDA and CDR2 as SQIVND (reference sequence). The CDR3: CASSRGGRSGSDEQFF. For the CDR3, the DNA is TGTGCCAGTAGTCGCGGCGGGAGGAGCGGGAGTGATGAGCAGTTCTTC.

V is TRBV6-6 and J is TRBJ2-3; D remains ambiguous. Trimming cost V 2 bases and J 1 base, with 4 bases left between them. Per the germline V gene, CDR1 is MNHNY and CDR2 is SVGAGI (reference sequence). This CDR3 region has 13 residues. Here the CDR3 reads CASSYPGTDTQYF. Written as DNA, the CDR3 is TGTGCCAGCAGTTACCCCGGCACAGATACGCAGTATTTT.

The gene calls are TRBV2 and TRBJ1-3; D is unclear. V shed 5 bases and J shed 1 base, with 12 bases lying between them. Per the germline V gene, CDR1 is SNHLY and CDR2 is FYNNEI. CDR3 length equals 15 residues. The DNA of the CDR3 is TGTGCCAGCAGTCGGGTCGTCTCTTCTGGAAACACCATATATTTT. Protein product: CASSRVVSSGNTIYF.

The gene calls are TRBV28 and TRBJ1-2; D is ambiguous. Germline V lookup: CDR1 MDHEN, CDR2 SYDVKM. The CDR3 contains 12 residues. V lost 6 bases and J lost 0, with 5 bases in between. In DNA, the CDR3 is TGTGCCAGCAGAGCAGCTAACTATGGCTACACCTTC. Its protein product is CASRAANYGYTF.

The chain has TRBV6-5 and TRBJ1-1, with TRBD1 as a possible D gene (5 bases). Germline assignment: CDR1 MNHEY and CDR2 SVGAGI. V was pared by 0 bases and J by 1 base, with 12 bases between. The CDR3 length is 16 residues. CDR3 in amino acids: CASSYSRGGGNTEAFF. Here the CDR3 DNA reads TGTGCCAGCAGTTACTCGAGAGGCGGGGGGAACACTGAAGCTTTCTTT.

The chain is built from TRBV7-9 and TRBJ1-2; no clear D. This CDR3 spans 14 amino acids. Trimming removed 1 base from V and 4 bases from J, with 10 bases in between. CDR1 and CDR2 from the germline V gene are SEHNR and FQNEAQ (reference sequence). The CDR3 nucleotides read TGTGCCAGCAGCTTAGTTGACGACGGCTATGGCTACACCTTC. Residues: CASSLVDDGYGYTF.

The chain links TRBV28 to TRBJ1-6; D is undetermined. Trimming removed 2 bases at V and 7 bases at J, with 9 bases between. Germline V gene lookup returns CDR1 MDHEN and CDR2 SYDVKM. There are 14 residues in the CDR3. For the CDR3, the DNA is TGTGCCAGCAGTTTACAAGCAAGGAATTCACCCCTCCACTTT. Residues: CASSLQARNSPLHF. Complete variable domain (other parts from reference TRBV28 and TRBJ1-6): DVKVTQSSRYLVKRTGEKVFLECVQDMDHENMFWYRQDPGLGLRLIYFSYDVKMKEKGDIPEGYSVSREKKERFSLILESASTNQTSMYLCASSLQARNSPLHFGNGTRLTVT.

The chain employs TRBV5-1 and TRBJ1-1, with unresolved D. The CDR3 totals 11 residues. Looked up from germline, CDR1 is SGHRS and CDR2 is YFSETQ. Trimming took off 0 bases at V and 8 bases at J, with 5 bases between the two ends. Written as DNA, the CDR3 is TGCGCCAGCAGCTTGGGACAAGAAGCTTTCTTT. As protein: CASSLGQEAFF.

With regard to this clone: Other DNA sequences within the sample encode an identical CDR3. This chain joins TRBV9 and TRBJ2-1; D call uncertain. Germline-derived CDR1 and CDR2 are SGDLS and YYNGEE. Trimming left V 7 bases short and J 5 bases short, with 4 bases between. The CDR3 is 10 residues long. CDR3 in DNA: TGTGCCAGCGGCAACAATGAGCAGTTCTTC. This encodes CASGNNEQFF.

This rearrangement joins TRBV28 to TRBJ2-7; no reliable D call. CDR3 size: 12 residues. Germline CDR1 is MDHEN and CDR2 is SYDVKM. The germline V and J ends were trimmed by 3 bases and 6 bases, with 9 bases remaining between them. The CDR3 sequence is CASSFRTGEQYF. DNA for the CDR3: TGTGCCAGCAGTTTCCGGACCGGCGAGCAGTACTTC.

CDR3 nucleotide sequence: TGTGCCAGCAGCGCCGGGACAGGGACAGATACGCAGTATTTT. Translation: CASSAGTGTDTQYF. This chain joins TRBV7-3 and TRBJ2-3, with TRBD1 matching over 9 bases. CDR1 and CDR2 (germline): SGHTA, FQGTGA. This CDR3 is 14 amino acids long. V trimming: 5 bases; J trimming: 3 bases; junction bases outside the gene matches: 3.

Only one count was recorded for this clone. This chain joins TRBV28 and TRBJ2-1, with TRBD2 identical over 8 bases. The ends lost 5 bases at V and 2 bases at J; junction bases unmatched: 5. CDR1 MDHEN and CDR2 SYDVKM come from the germline V gene. This CDR3 has 15 amino acids. The CDR3 DNA follows: TGTGCCAGCAGTGCCCCGGGACTAGCCTACAATGAGCAGTTCTTC. As protein: CASSAPGLAYNEQFF.

The chain joins TRBV28 to TRBJ1-2; D might be TRBD1 (6 bases). Trimming cost V 4 bases and J 5 bases, with 17 bases left between them. Germline V lookup: CDR1 MDHEN, CDR2 SYDVKM. The CDR3 has 15 amino acids. CDR3 DNA: TGTGCCAGCAGTTCACTACTTGGCAGGGGTTATGGCTACACCTTC. This sequence encodes CASSSLLGRGYGYTF.

The V call is TRBV4-1, the J call TRBJ1-1, with a weak D call TRBD1 (5 bases). The V and J ends lost 3 bases and 6 bases respectively, with 14 bases between them. Germline CDR1 and CDR2: MGHRA and YSYEKL. This CDR3 is built from 14 residues. CDR3 DNA: TGCGCCAGCAGCCACTCATCGTGGGGGTCTGAAGCTTTCTTT. It encodes CASSHSSWGSEAFF.

The chain joins TRBV18 to TRBJ2-3; D is undetermined. The CDR3 covers 14 residues. V lost 4 bases and J 3 bases, leaving 11 bases between the germline ends. CDR1 is KGHSH and CDR2 is LQKENI in the germline V gene. The CDR3 bases are TGTGCCAGCTCACTCGTTAGTCGGACAGATACGCAGTATTTT. Protein product: CASSLVSRTDTQYF.

The rearrangement joins TRBV13 to TRBJ2-2; 8 bases map to TRBD2. J lost 2 bases, V lost 0 bases, and 2 bases had no gene match. This CDR3 comprises 16 residues. Germline values: CDR1 PRHDT, CDR2 FYEKMQ (reference sequence). The CDR3 loop reads CASSLGGRANTGELFF. The CDR3 DNA reads TGTGCCAGCAGCTTAGGCGGGAGGGCCAACACCGGGGAGCTGTTTTTT.

The chain joins TRBV28 to TRBJ1-5; no clear D gene. The CDR3 runs to 13 residues. The germline CDR1 and CDR2 sequences are MDHEN and SYDVKM. V lost 6 bases, J lost 0 bases, and 6 bases lay in between. The CDR3 sequence is CASRTYSNQPQHF. In DNA form, the CDR3 reads TGTGCCAGCAGAACTTATAGCAATCAGCCCCAGCATTTT. Complete variable domain (other parts from reference TRBV28 and TRBJ1-5): DVKVTQSSRYLVKRTGEKVFLECVQDMDHENMFWYRQDPGLGLRLIYFSYDVKMKEKGDIPEGYSVSREKKERFSLILESASTNQTSMYLCASRTYSNQPQHFGDGTRLSIL.

This chain uses TRBV7-2 with TRBJ2-2; 7 bases are a match to TRBD1. Trimming took 1 base from V and 5 from J; bases not matched to a gene: 1. The CDR3 covers 14 residues. In germline, CDR1 is SGHTA, CDR2 FQGNSA. CDR3 nucleotide sequence: TGTGCCAGCAGCTTAGTCAGGGGGACCGGGGAGCTGTTTTTT. Translated, it gives CASSLVRGTGELFF.

V is TRBV3-1 (or the pseudogene TRBV3-2) and J is TRBJ2-7; D gene uncertain. The CDR3 totals 12 residues. Trimming removed 1 base at V and 7 bases at J, with 8 bases between. CDR1 is LGHDT, CDR2 YNNKEL, per germline (reference sequence). As DNA, the CDR3 is TGTGCCAGCAGCCAAGTGACCAGAGAGCAGTACTTC. Residues: CASSQVTREQYF.

The genes are TRBV29-1 and TRBJ2-1, with D hard to call. The germline CDR1 and CDR2 sequences are SQVTM and ANQGSEA. V was shortened by 5 bases and J by 2 bases, with 7 bases between the two germline ends. The CDR3 consists of 12 residues. This CDR3 is CSVRSPYNEQFF. In DNA form, the CDR3 reads TGCAGCGTTCGGTCACCCTACAATGAGCAGTTCTTC.